This T cell receptor (beta chain) was captured in a study of T cells in Graves' hyperthyroidism and ophthalmopathy. Broader study findings: In blood, most of the thyroid clonotypes expanded above 0.001 were also present.

TCR beta CDR3 region amplification was performed from RNA transcripts. The TCR CDR3 was amplified in a first-round RT-PCR using the HTBI primer set. TCRdb called the multiplex PCR reads again in MiXCR, with one record for every CDR3 protein. The profile shows roughly 400,000 distinct CDR3 sequences, more than 12% of them singletons. Enrolled ophthalmopathy patients presented with a Clinical Activity Score of at least 3, a NOSPECS grade of at least 4, and disease duration under 3 months. The source of the PBMCs was approximately 10 ml of fresh peripheral blood. This clonotype was found a few times. What it binds is unknown. The TCR was taken from a man aged 45-60 years with Graves' ophthalmopathy. The specimen sequenced was blood.

In nucleotides, the CDR3 is TGTGCCAGCAGCGTAGAGGGCCCCGAAGCTTTCTTT. The encoded protein is CASSVEGPEAFF. This chain connects TRBV9 to TRBJ1-1; D remains ambiguous. Germline assignment: CDR1 SGDLS and CDR2 YYNGEE. Trimming removed 0 bases at V and 8 bases at J, with 8 bases between. This CDR3 is 12 amino acids long.